A single sample is the source of the 13 T cell receptor beta chains below, sequenced in a study of cytomegalovirus exposure and HLA in healthy donors. The PCR contained 60 Vbeta and 13 Jbeta primers. Produced via immunoSEQ multiplex PCR; TCRdb's table is partial and in-frame only. The table shows roughly 48,000 clones, with around 66% occurring only once. The material sequenced was PBMCs. These receptors all stem from a man younger than 30 in good health and CMV-seronegative.

The rearrangement uses TRBV11-3 and TRBJ2-6; D is uncertain. The CDR3 loop spans 15 amino acids. Germline lookup yields CDR1 SGHNT and CDR2 YENEEA. Trimming left V 5 bases short and J 2 bases short, with 10 bases between. Written as DNA, the CDR3 is TGTGCCAGCAGCCGAGGCGGCACTGGGGCCAACGTCCTGACTTTC. Translated, it gives CASSRGGTGANVLTF.

V gene TRBV4-3 combines with J gene TRBJ2-7; D gene ambiguous. There are 13 residues in the CDR3. V dropped 0 bases and J dropped 3 bases, with 6 bases sitting between them. CDR1 LGHNA and CDR2 YSLEER come from the germline V gene. CDR3 sequence: CASSQEPGYEQYF. DNA of the CDR3: TGCGCCAGCAGCCAAGAGCCCGGCTACGAGCAGTACTTC.

The rearrangement joins TRBV7-9 to TRBJ2-1; maybe TRBD2 (5 bases). CDR1 is SEHNR, CDR2 FQNEAQ, per germline (reference sequence). Trimming left V 1 base short and J 4 bases short, with 11 bases between. CDR3 length: 15 amino acids. The CDR3 reads CASSLDPAAYNEQFF. The CDR3 DNA is TGTGCCAGCAGCTTAGATCCAGCGGCTTACAATGAGCAGTTCTTC. The full variable domain, completed using reference TRBV7-9 and TRBJ2-1, is DTGVSQNPRHKITKRGQNVTFRCDPISEHNRLYWYRQTLGQGPEFLTYFQNEAQLEKSRLLSDRFSAERPKGSFSTLEIQRTEQGDSAMYLCASSLDPAAYNEQFFGPGTRLTVL.

The rearrangement links TRBV4-1 to TRBJ1-1; D remains unclear. Germline V CDR1 and CDR2: MGHRA, YSYEKL. V was cut by 4 bases and J by 4 bases, with 7 bases left in between. CDR3 length: 12 residues. CDR3 loop: CASSRTSTEAFF. CDR3 bases: TGCGCCAGCAGCCGAACTAGCACTGAAGCTTTCTTT.

The chain has TRBV29-1 and TRBJ2-1, with 8 bases matching TRBD2. V trimming: 4 bases; J trimming: 2 bases; junction bases outside the gene matches: 1. Per germline, CDR1 SQVTM and CDR2 ANQGSEA. The CDR3 sequence is 13 residues long. CDR3 nucleotides: TGCAGCGTTGGCGGGGGGACCTACAATGAGCAGTTCTTC. This translates into CSVGGGTYNEQFF.

V is TRBV10-1 and J is TRBJ1-1; possible D gene TRBD1, 5 bases. Germline V CDR1 and CDR2: WNHNN, SYGVQD (reference sequence). There are 15 residues in the CDR3. V lost 9 bases, J lost 1 base, and 18 bases lay in between. CDR3 sequence reads: CASSRTGGQNTEAFF. DNA for the CDR3: TGCGCCAGTTCGCGCACGGGCGGACAGAACACTGAAGCTTTCTTT.

This clone is a singleton in its sample. The chain links TRBV5-8 to TRBJ2-7, with a weak D call TRBD1 (6 bases). The V gene lost 5 bases and the J gene lost 1 base, with 19 bases spanning the gap. CDR3 size: 16 residues. Germline V gene lookup returns CDR1 SGHTS and CDR2 YDEGEE. Written as DNA, the CDR3 is TGTGCCAGCAGTTTTGCCCCAGGACAGACATCCTACGAGCAGTACTTC. This codes for CASSFAPGQTSYEQYF.

The V gene is TRBV5-4, the J gene TRBJ1-2; D remains unclear. This CDR3 region has 13 residues. CDR1 is SGHNT, CDR2 YYREEE, per germline (reference sequence). The V gene lost 0 bases and the J gene lost 4 bases, with 7 bases spanning the gap. CDR3 protein: CASSLAPVYGYTF. CDR3 bases: TGTGCCAGCAGCTTGGCCCCAGTCTATGGCTACACCTTC.

The table lists this clone with a few counts. The chain recombines TRBV7-9 with TRBJ2-5, with 10 positions matching TRBD2. The ends lost 5 bases at V and 0 bases at J; junction bases unmatched: 6. The length of the CDR3 is 16 residues. CDR1 is SEHNR and CDR2 is FQNEAQ in the germline V gene (reference sequence). The CDR3 sequence is CASSTTGLANQETQYF. The DNA for the CDR3 is TGTGCCAGCAGCACCACGGGACTAGCGAACCAAGAGACCCAGTACTTC.

J is TRBJ2-7 and V is TRBV2; possible D gene TRBD1, 5 bases. Per germline, CDR1 SNHLY and CDR2 FYNNEI. Trimming left V 2 bases short and J 5 bases short, with 10 bases between. The CDR3 has 13 residues. The DNA of the CDR3 is TGTGCCAGCAGTGAACAGGGCCTCAACGAGCAGTACTTC. Translation gives CASSEQGLNEQYF.

The gene calls are TRBV5-4 and TRBJ1-2; the D gene is possibly TRBD1 (5 bases). V lost 1 base, J lost 6 bases, and 16 bases lay in between. The CDR3 consists of 15 residues. Germline assignment: CDR1 SGHNT and CDR2 YYREEE (reference sequence). CDR3 DNA: TGTGCCAGCAGCTTGTTCGGGGGGAGTCAGGATGGCTACACCTTC. It codes for CASSLFGGSQDGYTF.

The chain combines TRBV6-5 with TRBJ1-2, with TRBD1 identical over 11 bases. The junction had 1 base not matched to a gene; V was cut back by 5 bases and J by 2 bases. Per germline, CDR1 MNHEY and CDR2 SVGAGI. This CDR3 has 14 residues. The CDR3, as DNA: TGTGCCAGCAGTGGACAGGGGGCCAACTATGGCTACACCTTC. This sequence encodes CASSGQGANYGYTF.

The gene calls are TRBV7-2 and TRBJ2-7, with 8 bases fitting TRBD2. The germline V gene encodes CDR1 SGHTA and CDR2 FQGNSA. The CDR3 is 13 residues long. Trimming cost V 7 bases and J 5 bases; bases outside gene matches: 7. The CDR3 sequence: CASKSGSSNEQYF. The DNA for the CDR3 is TGTGCCAGCAAAAGCGGGAGTAGCAACGAGCAGTACTTC.